Following are 14 T cell receptor beta chains from one sample sequenced in a study of T cells after posttransplantation cyclophosphamide. The method was immunoSEQ multiplex PCR; TCRdb's version includes in-frame clones alone and lacks a portion of them. The sample presents about 39,000 clones, none singletons. Source material: PBMCs. The receptors stem from a woman between 45 and 60 years old in good health and a related stem cell transplant donor.

This clone was counted ten times or more. This sequence joins TRBV21-1 and TRBJ2-4; the table's D call, TRBD1, was not checked against the DNA. TRBV21-1 is designated a pseudogene. The length of the CDR3 is 18 residues. As DNA, the CDR3 is TGTGCCAGCAGCAAAAGGGGGACAGTTATACTAGCCAAAAACATTCAGTACTTC. Amino acids: CASSKRGTVILAKNIQYF.

This clone was seen at least ten times. The genes are TRBV7-7 and TRBJ2-7; perhaps TRBD1 as D (5 bases). The CDR3 runs to 13 residues. Per the germline V gene, CDR1 is SSHAT and CDR2 is FNYEAQ (reference sequence). This CDR3 reads CATHGAGPYEQYF. In DNA form, the CDR3 reads TGTGCTACCCATGGGGCAGGACCCTACGAGCAGTACTTC.

The table lists this clone with many counts. The J gene is TRBJ2-1, the V gene TRBV11-3; D perhaps matches TRBD2 (7 bases). Germline CDR1 and CDR2: SGHNT and YENEEA. This CDR3 comprises 16 residues. Trimming took off 4 bases at V and 5 bases at J, with 18 bases between the two ends. The CDR3 DNA reads TGTGCCAGCAGCTACGAGGGGGGGGCCGGACACAATGAGCAGTTCTTC. Protein sequence: CASSYEGGAGHNEQFF.

This clone was seen ten or more times. V usage is TRBV30 and J usage is TRBJ1-3; 8 bases are a match to TRBD1. CDR3 length equals 13 residues. V dropped 8 bases and J dropped 0; count of bases not matched to a gene: 3. The germline gives CDR1 GTSNPN, CDR2 SVGIG (reference sequence). As DNA, the CDR3 is TGTGCCGGACAGGGAAACTCTGGAAACACCATATATTTT. This translates into CAGQGNSGNTIYF.

This sequence joins TRBV27 and TRBJ2-7; D is possibly TRBD1 (5 bases). There are 14 residues in the CDR3. V gave up 9 bases and J gave up 0 bases, with 15 bases separating them. The V gene's germline CDR1 is MNHEY and CDR2 SMNVEV (reference sequence). CDR3 nucleotide sequence: TGTGCCAGACCTTCTTGGGGCTTCTCCTACGAGCAGTACTTC. It is translated as CARPSWGFSYEQYF.

This clone was detected many times. V is TRBV5-4 and J is TRBJ2-1, with 10 positions matching TRBD2. This CDR3 contains 17 residues. Germline-derived CDR1 and CDR2 are SGHNT and YYREEE (reference sequence). The V gene end was trimmed by 0 bases and the J gene end by 6 bases; junction bases not matched to a gene: 9. The CDR3 nucleotides are TGTGCCAGCAGCTTGGGCCCTAGCGGGGGAACGCGCAATGAGCAGTTCTTC. Translation gives CASSLGPSGGTRNEQFF.

This clone was counted ten times or more. The chain joins TRBV9 to TRBJ2-3, with D maybe TRBD1 (6 bases). CDR1 and CDR2 from the germline V gene are SGDLS and YYNGEE. This CDR3 spans 12 amino acids. The germline V and J ends were trimmed by 7 bases and 4 bases, with 10 bases remaining between them. DNA of the CDR3: TGTGCCAGCGGCCCAGGGGCAGATACGCAGTATTTT. Translation: CASGPGADTQYF.

This clone was recorded at least ten times. This rearrangement joins TRBV7-9 to TRBJ1-4; D not resolved. CDR1 is SEHNR, CDR2 FQNEAQ, per germline (reference sequence). The CDR3 spans 13 residues. V was clipped by 6 bases and J by 7 bases, with 12 bases between them. The CDR3 DNA reads TGTGCCAGCAGGAAGAGAGCGGGTGAAAAACTGTTTTTT. Amino acid sequence: CASRKRAGEKLFF.

This clone has a count of ten or more. This chain connects TRBV13 to TRBJ1-4; D unclear. The V end lost 3 bases, the J end lost 0 bases, and 8 bases lay between the germline ends. Germline CDR1 PRHDT, CDR2 FYEKMQ (reference sequence). The CDR3 runs 15 residues. DNA of the CDR3: TGTGCCAGCAGCTTCTACAGCACAACTAATGAAAAACTGTTTTTT. Translated: CASSFYSTTNEKLFF.

At least ten counts were recorded for this clone. The V gene is TRBV5-1, the J gene TRBJ1-5; 11 bases map to TRBD1. This CDR3 spans 15 amino acids. V was clipped by 4 bases and J by 4 bases; unmatched bases: 4. The germline V gene has CDR1 SGHRS and CDR2 YFSETQ. CDR3 protein: CASSRDRGANQPQHF. The DNA of the CDR3 is TGCGCCAGCAGCCGGGACAGGGGGGCAAATCAGCCCCAGCATTTT.

This clone has more than one count but fewer than ten. An end of the junction does not agree with germline; a read error may underlie this. The V and J genes are TRBV18 and TRBJ1-3; 7 bases match TRBD1. The germline gives CDR1 KGHSH, CDR2 LQKENI. The CDR3 has 13 amino acids. CDR3 sequence reads: CASSQGAGNTVYF. DNA of the CDR3: TGTGCCAGCTCACAGGGGGCTGGAAACACCGTATATTTT.

This clone was detected ten times or more. The chain has TRBV5-1 and TRBJ2-2; a possible D gene is TRBD1 (5 bases). This CDR3 spans 16 amino acids. The V end lost 0 bases, the J end lost 4 bases, and 13 bases lay between the germline ends. Germline V gene data show CDR1 as SGHRS and CDR2 as YFSETQ. The CDR3 nucleotides are TGCGCCAGCAGCTTGGGAATAGGGGATATCACCGGGGAGCTGTTTTTT. It specifies CASSLGIGDITGELFF. The variable domain in full, with the rest retrieved from reference TRBV5-1 and TRBJ2-2, is KAGVTQTPRYLIKTRGQQVTLSCSPISGHRSVSWYQQTPGQGLQFLFEYFSETQRNKGNFPGRFSGRQFSNSRSEMNVSTLELGDSALYLCASSLGIGDITGELFFGEGSRLTVL.

This clone has ten or more counts. In nucleotides, the CDR3 is TGTGCCAGTAGTATCCGGGACAGGGAGAAGGCAGATACGCAGTATTTT. It specifies CASSIRDREKADTQYF. The V and J genes are TRBV19 and TRBJ2-3, with 9 bases fitting TRBD1. CDR1 LNHDA and CDR2 SQIVND come from the germline V gene (reference sequence). V was pared by 3 bases and J by 4 bases, with 8 bases of the junction left unmatched. The CDR3 consists of 16 residues. The variable domain in full, completed from reference TRBV19 and TRBJ2-3, reads DGGITQSPKYLFRKEGQNVTLSCEQNLNHDAMYWYRQDPGQGLRLIYYSQIVNDFQKGDIAEGYSVSREKKESFPLTVTSAQKNPTAFYLCASSIRDREKADTQYFGPGTRLTVL.

This clone was observed at least ten times. The rearrangement links TRBV4-3 to TRBJ2-7, with 10 bases identical to TRBD1. V was clipped by 1 base and J by 4 bases; unmatched bases: 7. The CDR3 contains 16 residues. The germline V gene has CDR1 LGHNA and CDR2 YSLEER. The CDR3 is CASSQGAGTGAYEQYF. In nucleotides, the CDR3 is TGCGCCAGCAGCCAAGGGGCCGGGACAGGGGCTTACGAGCAGTACTTC.